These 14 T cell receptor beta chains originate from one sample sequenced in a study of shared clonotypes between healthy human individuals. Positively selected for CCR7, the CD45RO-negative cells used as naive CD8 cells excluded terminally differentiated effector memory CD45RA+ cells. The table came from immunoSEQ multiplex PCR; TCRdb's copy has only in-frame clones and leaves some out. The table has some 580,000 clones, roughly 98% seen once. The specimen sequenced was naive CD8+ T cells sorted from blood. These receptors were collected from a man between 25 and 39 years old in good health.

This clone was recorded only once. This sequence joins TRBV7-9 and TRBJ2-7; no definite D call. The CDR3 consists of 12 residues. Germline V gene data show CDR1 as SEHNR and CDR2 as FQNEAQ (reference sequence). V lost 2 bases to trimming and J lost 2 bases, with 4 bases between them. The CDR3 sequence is CASSLLAYEQYF. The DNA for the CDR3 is TGTGCCAGCAGCTTACTAGCCTACGAGCAGTACTTC.

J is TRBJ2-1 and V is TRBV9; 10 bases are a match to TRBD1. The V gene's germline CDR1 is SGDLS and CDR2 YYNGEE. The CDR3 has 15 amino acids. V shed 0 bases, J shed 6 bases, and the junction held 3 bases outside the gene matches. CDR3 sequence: CASSVGQGARNEQFF. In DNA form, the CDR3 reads TGTGCCAGCAGCGTAGGACAGGGGGCACGCAATGAGCAGTTCTTC. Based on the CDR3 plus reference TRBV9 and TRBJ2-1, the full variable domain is DSGVTQTPKHLITATGQRVTLRCSPRSGDLSVYWYQQSLDQGLQFLIQYYNGEERAKGNILERFSAQQFPDLHSELNLSSLELGDSALYFCASSVGQGARNEQFFGPGTRLTVL.

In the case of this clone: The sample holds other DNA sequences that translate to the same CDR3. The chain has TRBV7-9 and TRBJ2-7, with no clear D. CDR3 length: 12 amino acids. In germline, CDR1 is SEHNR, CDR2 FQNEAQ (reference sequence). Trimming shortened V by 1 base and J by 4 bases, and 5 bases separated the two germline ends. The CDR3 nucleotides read TGTGCCAGCAGCTTAGAGCTTTACGAGCAGTACTTC. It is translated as CASSLELYEQYF.

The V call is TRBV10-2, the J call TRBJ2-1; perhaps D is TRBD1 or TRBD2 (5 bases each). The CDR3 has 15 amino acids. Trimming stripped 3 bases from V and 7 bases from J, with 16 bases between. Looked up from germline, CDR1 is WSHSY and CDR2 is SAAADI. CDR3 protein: CASSEVLGDQNEQFF. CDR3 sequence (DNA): TGCGCCAGCAGTGAAGTACTAGGGGATCAAAATGAGCAGTTCTTC.

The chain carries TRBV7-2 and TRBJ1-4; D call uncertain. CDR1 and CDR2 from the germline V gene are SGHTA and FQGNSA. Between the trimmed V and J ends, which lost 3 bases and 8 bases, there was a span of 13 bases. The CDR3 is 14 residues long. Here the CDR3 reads CASSFTTLGEKLFF. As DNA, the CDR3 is TGTGCCAGCAGCTTTACCACCCTGGGGGAAAAACTGTTTTTT. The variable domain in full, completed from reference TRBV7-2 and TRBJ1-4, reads GAGVSQSPSNKVTEKGKDVELRCDPISGHTALYWYRQSLGQGLEFLIYFQGNSAPDKSGLPSDRFSAERTGGSVSTLTIQRTQQEDSAVYLCASSFTTLGEKLFFGSGTQLSVL.

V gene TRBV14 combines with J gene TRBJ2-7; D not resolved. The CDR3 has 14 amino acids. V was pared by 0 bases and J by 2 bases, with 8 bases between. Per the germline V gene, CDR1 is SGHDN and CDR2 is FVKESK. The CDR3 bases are TGTGCCAGCAGCCAAGAGTACCAAACCTACGAGCAGTACTTC. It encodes CASSQEYQTYEQYF. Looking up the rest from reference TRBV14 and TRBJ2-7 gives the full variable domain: EAGVTQFPSHSVIEKGQTVTLRCDPISGHDNLYWYRRVMGKEIKFLLHFVKESKQDESGMPNNRFLAERTGGTYSTLKVQPAELEDSGVYFCASSQEYQTYEQYFGPGTRLTVT.

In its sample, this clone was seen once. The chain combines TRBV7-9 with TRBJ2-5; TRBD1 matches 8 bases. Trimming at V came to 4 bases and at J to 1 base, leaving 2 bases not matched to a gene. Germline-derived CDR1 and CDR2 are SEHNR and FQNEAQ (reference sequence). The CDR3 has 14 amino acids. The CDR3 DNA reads TGTGCCAGCAGCTGGACAGGGCTCCAAGAGACCCAGTACTTC. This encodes CASSWTGLQETQYF.

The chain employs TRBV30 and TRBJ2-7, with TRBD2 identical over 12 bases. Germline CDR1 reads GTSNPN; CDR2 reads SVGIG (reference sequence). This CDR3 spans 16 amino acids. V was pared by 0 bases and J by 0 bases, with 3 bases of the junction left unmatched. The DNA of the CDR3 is TGTGCCTGGAGTGTTGGGACTAGCGGGCACTCCTACGAGCAGTACTTC. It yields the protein CAWSVGTSGHSYEQYF.

This chain's CDR3 is CASSPPNVLTEQYF. CDR3 in DNA: TGTGCCAGCAGCCCCCCCAACGTACTTACCGAGCAGTACTTC. V gene TRBV7-9 combines with J gene TRBJ2-7; D gene unclear. The V gene's germline CDR1 is SEHNR and CDR2 FQNEAQ (reference sequence). CDR3 length: 14 residues. Trimming shortened V by 5 bases and J by 6 bases, and 17 bases separated the two germline ends. Full variable domain (outside the CDR3, taken from reference TRBV7-9 and TRBJ2-7): DTGVSQNPRHKITKRGQNVTFRCDPISEHNRLYWYRQTLGQGPEFLTYFQNEAQLEKSRLLSDRFSAERPKGSFSTLEIQRTEQGDSAMYLCASSPPNVLTEQYFGPGTRLTVT.

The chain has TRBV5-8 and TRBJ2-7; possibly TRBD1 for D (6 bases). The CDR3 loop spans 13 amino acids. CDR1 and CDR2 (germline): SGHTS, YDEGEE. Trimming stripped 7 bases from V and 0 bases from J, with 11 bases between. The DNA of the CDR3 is TGTGCCAGCGCGACAGGCTACTCCTACGAGCAGTACTTC. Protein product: CASATGYSYEQYF. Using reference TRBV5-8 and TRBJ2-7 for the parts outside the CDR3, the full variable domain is EAGVTQSPTHLIKTRGQQATLRCSPISGHTSVYWYQQALGLGLQFLLWYDEGEERNRGNFPPRFSGRQFPNYSSELNVNALELEDSALYLCASATGYSYEQYFGPGTRLTVT.

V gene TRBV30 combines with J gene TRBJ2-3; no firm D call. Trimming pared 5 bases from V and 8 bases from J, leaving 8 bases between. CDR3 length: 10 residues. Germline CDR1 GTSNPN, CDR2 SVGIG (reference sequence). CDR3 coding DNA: TGTGCCTGGTTGGCTGGTACGCAGTATTTT. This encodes CAWLAGTQYF.

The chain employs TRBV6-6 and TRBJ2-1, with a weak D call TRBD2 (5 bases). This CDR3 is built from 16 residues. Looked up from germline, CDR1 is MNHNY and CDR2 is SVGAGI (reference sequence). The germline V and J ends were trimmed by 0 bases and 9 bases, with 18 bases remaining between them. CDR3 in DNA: TGTGCCAGCAGTTACTCGAGGGAGCGAACCAGAGGTGAGCAGTTCTTC. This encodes CASSYSRERTRGEQFF.

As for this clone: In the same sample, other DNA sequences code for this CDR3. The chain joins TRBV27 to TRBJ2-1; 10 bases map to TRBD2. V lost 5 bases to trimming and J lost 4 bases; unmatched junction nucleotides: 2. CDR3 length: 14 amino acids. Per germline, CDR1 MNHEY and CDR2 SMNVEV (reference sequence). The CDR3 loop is CASSLAGAYNEQFF. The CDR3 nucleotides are TGTGCCAGCAGTCTAGCGGGAGCTTACAATGAGCAGTTCTTC.

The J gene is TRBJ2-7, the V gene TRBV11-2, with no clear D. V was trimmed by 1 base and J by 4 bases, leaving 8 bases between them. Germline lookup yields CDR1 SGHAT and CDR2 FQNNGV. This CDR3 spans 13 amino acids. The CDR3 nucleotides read TGTGCCAGCAGCTTAGGTCTCTTTTACGAGCAGTACTTC. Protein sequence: CASSLGLFYEQYF.